The next 23 T cell receptor beta chains were all read from a single sample in a study of cytomegalovirus exposure and HLA in healthy donors. PCR involved 60 Vbeta and 13 Jbeta primers. TCRdb's copy holds only in-frame clones and misses some; the assay was immunoSEQ multiplex PCR. The table has over 200,000 clones, 75% to 85% seen once. What was sequenced was PBMCs. These receptor sequences come from a woman aged 60-75 years in good health and CMV-seropositive.

The V and J genes are TRBV6-1 and TRBJ1-5, with a weak D call TRBD1 (5 bases). Trimming pared 8 bases from V and 1 base from J, leaving 15 bases between. Germline CDR1 reads MNHNS; CDR2 reads SASEGT. The CDR3 has 15 residues. CDR3 nucleotides: TGTGCCAGCGCGTTACATGGGGGGAGCAATCAGCCCCAGCATTTT. As protein: CASALHGGSNQPQHF.

The V gene is TRBV6-1, the J gene TRBJ2-7, with 8 bases fitting TRBD1. Germline V lookup: CDR1 MNHNS, CDR2 SASEGT. This CDR3 spans 15 amino acids. J lost 11 bases, V lost 1 base, and 13 bases had no gene match. CDR3 coding DNA: TGTGCCAGCAGTGAAGACTTCTTCGGACAGGGCCGAAAGTACTTC. Protein sequence: CASSEDFFGQGRKYF.

The chain has TRBV5-5 and TRBJ1-5, with TRBD1 identical over 8 bases. V lost 4 bases to trimming and J lost 3 bases; unmatched junction nucleotides: 12. CDR3 length: 17 amino acids. Germline V gives CDR1 SGHKS, CDR2 YYEKEE (reference sequence). The CDR3 is CASSLGTGLPINQPQHF. CDR3 bases: TGTGCCAGCAGCCTGGGGACAGGCCTGCCTATCAATCAGCCCCAGCATTTT.

This clone was detected a few times. The chain links TRBV5-6 to TRBJ1-1; D is unresolved. The CDR3 loop spans 14 amino acids. CDR1 is SGHDT and CDR2 is YYEEEE in the germline V gene. V was trimmed by 3 bases and J by 3 bases, leaving 12 bases between them. The CDR3 region has the DNA TGTGCCAGCAGCTGGAGGGCAGGAGACACTGAAGCTTTCTTT. Encoded protein: CASSWRAGDTEAFF.

This clone was picked up one time. The chain employs TRBV6-4 and TRBJ2-3; perhaps TRBD1 as D (6 bases). The CDR3 has 15 residues. The germline V gene encodes CDR1 MRHNA and CDR2 SNTAGT. V shed 6 bases and J shed 1 base, with 14 bases lying between them. The CDR3 DNA reads TGTGCCAGCAGGAGAACAGGGTTACGCACAGATACGCAGTATTTT. It yields the protein CASRRTGLRTDTQYF.

V and J are TRBV5-8 and TRBJ1-6; 12 nucleotides agree with TRBD1. Trimming cost V 1 base and J 8 bases; bases outside gene matches: 7. This CDR3 is built from 17 residues. Looked up from germline, CDR1 is SGHTS and CDR2 is YDEGEE. As DNA, the CDR3 is TGTGCCAGCAGCTTGAAACCGGGACAGGGGGCATATTCACCCCTCCACTTT. It is translated as CASSLKPGQGAYSPLHF.

This rearrangement joins TRBV5-4 to TRBJ2-2; TRBD1 aligns across 11 bases. Per germline, CDR1 SGHNT and CDR2 YYREEE (reference sequence). This CDR3 is 17 amino acids long. Trimming cost V 4 bases and J 5 bases; bases outside gene matches: 10. The CDR3: CASSPLGQGAMTGELFF. CDR3 nucleotides: TGTGCCAGCAGCCCACTAGGACAGGGGGCGATGACCGGGGAGCTGTTTTTT.

The gene calls are TRBV5-4 and TRBJ2-1, with 10 nucleotides matching TRBD2. The germline V gene has CDR1 SGHNT and CDR2 YYREEE (reference sequence). V lost 0 bases to trimming and J lost 4 bases; unmatched junction nucleotides: 4. The CDR3 is 16 amino acids. This CDR3 reads CASSLAPSGGYNEQFF. As DNA, the CDR3 is TGTGCCAGCAGCTTGGCTCCTAGCGGGGGTTACAATGAGCAGTTCTTC.

Remarks on this clone: An end of the junction does not agree with germline; a read error may underlie this. This sequence joins TRBV7-9 and TRBJ1-3; 8 bases match TRBD1. CDR1 and CDR2 from the germline V gene are SEHNR and FQNEAQ (reference sequence). The CDR3 spans 12 residues. The chain's CDR3 is CASRSTGEFRHF. CDR3 in DNA: TGTGCCAGCAGGTCGACAGGGGAATTTCGACATTTT.

V is TRBV5-1 and J is TRBJ2-3; D possibly corresponds to TRBD2 (6 bases). Trimming took off 4 bases at V and 1 base at J, with 7 bases between the two ends. The CDR3 loop spans 13 amino acids. CDR1 is SGHRS, CDR2 YFSETQ, per germline. The CDR3 DNA is TGCGCCAGCAGCCCTAGCGGCACAGATACGCAGTATTTT. This translates into CASSPSGTDTQYF.

The chain couples TRBV27 to TRBJ1-2, with 7 bases matching TRBD1. There are 13 residues in the CDR3. Per germline, CDR1 MNHEY and CDR2 SMNVEV (reference sequence). Trimming at V came to 2 bases and at J to 8 bases, leaving 5 bases not matched to a gene. CDR3 nucleotide sequence: TGTGCCAGCAGTTTAAAAGGGGGCGGAGGCTACACCTTC. Amino acids: CASSLKGGGGYTF.

The chain uses TRBV28 and TRBJ1-5; 10 bases fit TRBD1. This CDR3 comprises 16 residues. Trimming at V came to 6 bases and at J to 3 bases, leaving 8 bases not matched to a gene. Germline lookup yields CDR1 MDHEN and CDR2 SYDVKM. The CDR3 nucleotides are TGTGCCAGCAGCCCCACCGGGACAGGGGCCAATCAGCCCCAGCATTTT. This translates into CASSPTGTGANQPQHF. The whole variable domain, filled in from reference TRBV28 and TRBJ1-5, reads DVKVTQSSRYLVKRTGEKVFLECVQDMDHENMFWYRQDPGLGLRLIYFSYDVKMKEKGDIPEGYSVSREKKERFSLILESASTNQTSMYLCASSPTGTGANQPQHFGDGTRLSIL.

V usage is TRBV5-4 and J usage is TRBJ2-5; 8 nucleotides line up with TRBD2. Germline CDR1 is SGHNT and CDR2 is YYREEE (reference sequence). The CDR3 extends over 14 amino acids. The V segment lost 4 bases and the J segment 2 bases; nucleotides outside the gene matches: 4. CDR3 DNA: TGTGCCAGCAGCCTCGGGAGGGAACAAGAGACCCAGTACTTC. It yields the protein CASSLGREQETQYF.

The rearrangement uses TRBV10-3 and TRBJ2-3, with TRBD1 matching 7 bases. The CDR3 is 15 residues long. Germline V gives CDR1 ENHRY, CDR2 SYGVKD. The V segment lost 3 bases and the J segment 5 bases; nucleotides outside the gene matches: 8. CDR3 amino acids: CAISDRGGAGDTQYF. CDR3 DNA: TGTGCCATCAGTGATAGAGGGGGCGCAGGAGATACGCAGTATTTT.

The chain uses TRBV5-4 and TRBJ2-7; D remains unclear. The germline V gene has CDR1 SGHNT and CDR2 YYREEE (reference sequence). This CDR3 region has 14 residues. Trimming left V 0 bases short and J 1 base short, with 8 bases between. CDR3 region: CASSLGQVSYEQYF. The CDR3 DNA is TGTGCCAGCAGCTTGGGGCAGGTTTCCTACGAGCAGTACTTC.

The chain couples TRBV7-9 to TRBJ2-3; D gene uncertain. This CDR3 region has 14 residues. Germline V lookup: CDR1 SEHNR, CDR2 FQNEAQ (reference sequence). Trimming took off 2 bases at V and 2 bases at J, with 8 bases between the two ends. CDR3 sequence (DNA): TGTGCCAGCAGCTTAACCGGGTTCACAGATACGCAGTATTTT. This sequence encodes CASSLTGFTDTQYF.

This clone was found a few times. The chain recombines TRBV19 with TRBJ1-5, with D tentatively TRBD1 (6 bases). CDR1 is LNHDA, CDR2 SQIVND, per germline (reference sequence). V lost 2 bases and J lost 1, with 6 bases in between. The CDR3 is made up of 14 amino acids. The CDR3 region is CASSIQGSNQPQHF. Here the CDR3 DNA reads TGTGCCAGTAGTATACAGGGGAGCAATCAGCCCCAGCATTTT.

The table lists this clone with a few counts. This rearrangement joins TRBV7-2 to TRBJ2-3, with TRBD2 matching over 11 bases. Germline values: CDR1 SGHTA, CDR2 FQGNSA. Trimming removed 5 bases from V and 1 base from J; junction bases left unmatched: 8. The CDR3 loop spans 17 amino acids. CDR3 residues: CASSPGGSGGGTDTQYF. Written as DNA, the CDR3 is TGTGCCAGCAGCCCTGGCGGTAGCGGGGGGGGCACAGATACGCAGTATTTT. Full variable domain (rest looked up from reference TRBV7-2 and TRBJ2-3): GAGVSQSPSNKVTEKGKDVELRCDPISGHTALYWYRQSLGQGLEFLIYFQGNSAPDKSGLPSDRFSAERTGGSVSTLTIQRTQQEDSAVYLCASSPGGSGGGTDTQYFGPGTRLTVL.

The J gene is TRBJ1-1, the V gene TRBV6-4, with a weak D call TRBD1 (6 bases). The CDR3 runs 13 residues. The germline CDR1 and CDR2 sequences are MRHNA and SNTAGT. The ends were cut back, 0 bases at V and 5 bases at J, with 7 bases in the middle. CDR3 sequence (DNA): TGTGCCAGCAGTGACTCCCAGGGGACTGAAGCTTTCTTT. Residues: CASSDSQGTEAFF.

This chain joins TRBV20-1 and TRBJ2-3, with D unclear. Germline V gene lookup returns CDR1 DFQATT and CDR2 SNEGSKA (reference sequence). The CDR3 is made up of 11 amino acids. V shed 4 bases and J shed 6 bases, with 8 bases lying between them. The CDR3 coding sequence is TGCAGTGCTATAATCGGGGATACGCAGTATTTT. It encodes CSAIIGDTQYF.

The chain recombines TRBV4-2 with TRBJ1-2; 9 bases are shared with TRBD1. This CDR3 is built from 15 residues. Germline values: CDR1 LGHNA, CDR2 YNFKEQ. V trimming: 0 bases; J trimming: 8 bases; junction bases outside the gene matches: 7. As DNA, the CDR3 is TGTGCCAGCAGCCAAGAGAAACAGGGGGCGACGGGCTACACCTTC. Its translation: CASSQEKQGATGYTF.

The V gene is TRBV5-4, the J gene TRBJ1-3; TRBD1 matches 7 bases. Trimming removed 5 bases from V and 2 bases from J; junction bases left unmatched: 10. The germline V gene encodes CDR1 SGHNT and CDR2 YYREEE (reference sequence). This CDR3 has 16 amino acids. The CDR3, as DNA: TGTGCCAGCAGTACAGGGGTCCCATTCACTGGAAACACCATATATTTT. The encoded protein is CASSTGVPFTGNTIYF.

The chain links TRBV6-6 to TRBJ1-2, with D perhaps TRBD1 (5 bases). Trimming shortened V by 6 bases and J by 0 bases, and 17 bases separated the two germline ends. The length of the CDR3 is 16 residues. Germline V gives CDR1 MNHNY, CDR2 SVGAGI (reference sequence). The CDR3 here is CASSSGGTIANYGYTF. DNA of the CDR3: TGTGCCAGCAGCTCCGGCGGGACTATAGCTAACTATGGCTACACCTTC.